This T cell receptor (beta chain) comes out of a study of cytomegalovirus exposure and HLA in healthy donors. Study outcomes and limitations: Within a later analysis, the majority of CMV-associated TCR beta chains appeared HLA-restricted. Rare TCR sequences predominated, though certain public TCRs were found in many donors. In a later analysis, HLA-C alleles had the fewest associated TCRs, DRB1 alleles the most. Solely CMV serostatus was available to characterize immune exposure.

Trimming took 10 bases from V and 6 from J; bases not matched to a gene: 15. The CDR3 is made up of 16 amino acids. Germline V CDR1 and CDR2: MDHEN, SYDVKM. Amplification used 60 Vbeta primers and 13 Jbeta primers. Measured with immunoSEQ multiplex PCR; TCRdb has only the in-frame clones, and not every one. Among some 130,000 clones, roughly 80% were seen once, and the ten largest hold 3.3%. Notes on this clone: Its antigen remains unidentified.

The receptor comes from a male donor in good health and CMV-seronegative. Material: PBMCs. The V gene is TRBV28, the J gene TRBJ2-2; 9 nucleotides line up with TRBD1. The CDR3 loop reads CATHALRDRVSGELFF. The CDR3 DNA sequence: TGTGCCACCCACGCCCTCCGGGACAGGGTCTCCGGGGAGCTGTTTTTT.